The 11 T cell receptor beta chains presented below share a single source sample, sequenced in a study of cytomegalovirus exposure and HLA in healthy donors. Primers included in the PCR were 60 Vbeta and 13 Jbeta primers. Profiled with immunoSEQ multiplex PCR; TCRdb holds only in-frame clones, not every one. The sample holds about 180,000 clones, around four fifths seen once. Sequenced material: PBMCs. The receptors here all came from a woman in her fifties or sixties in good health and CMV-seropositive.

This clone appeared once. The CDR3 sequence is CATSSAYLGQHYEQYF. In DNA, the CDR3 is TGTGCCACCAGCAGTGCCTACTTGGGCCAGCACTACGAGCAGTACTTC. This sequence joins TRBV15 and TRBJ2-7; no firm D call. There are 16 residues in the CDR3. Trimming took 3 bases from V and 3 from J, leaving 18 bases between them. Per the germline V gene, CDR1 is LNHNV and CDR2 is YYDKDF (reference sequence).

The gene calls are TRBV7-2 and TRBJ2-1, with D possibly matching TRBD1 (6 bases). The CDR3 loop spans 13 amino acids. Germline V gene sequence: CDR1 SGHTA, CDR2 FQGNSA. Trimming pared 5 bases from V and 10 bases from J, leaving 15 bases between. For the CDR3, the DNA is TGTGCCAGCAGCCCCGACAGGCGGAGCGAGCAGTTCTTC. Encoded protein: CASSPDRRSEQFF.

V gene TRBV29-1 combines with J gene TRBJ2-7; tentative D call: TRBD1 (5 bases). Germline CDR1 SQVTM, CDR2 ANQGSEA. The length of the CDR3 is 13 residues. With 4 bases removed from V and 2 bases from J, the gap between germline ends came to 12 bases. CDR3 in amino acids: CSVVDSLPYEQYF. The CDR3 DNA follows: TGCAGCGTTGTTGACAGCCTTCCCTACGAGCAGTACTTC.

The rearrangement uses TRBV5-8 and TRBJ1-5; the match to TRBD1 covers 9 bases. V dropped 4 bases and J dropped 4; count of bases not matched to a gene: 9. CDR1 and CDR2 from the germline V gene are SGHTS and YDEGEE. This CDR3 is 16 amino acids long. This CDR3 reads CASSHTYRGPNQPQHF. The CDR3 bases are TGTGCCAGCAGCCACACTTACAGGGGGCCGAATCAGCCCCAGCATTTT. Full variable domain (missing parts from reference TRBV5-8 and TRBJ1-5): EAGVTQSPTHLIKTRGQQATLRCSPISGHTSVYWYQQALGLGLQFLLWYDEGEERNRGNFPPRFSGRQFPNYSSELNVNALELEDSALYLCASSHTYRGPNQPQHFGDGTRLSIL.

This clone was counted a few times. The gene calls are TRBV15 and TRBJ1-1; D is unresolved. Trimming removed 6 bases from V and 6 bases from J, with 14 bases in between. Per germline, CDR1 LNHNV and CDR2 YYDKDF (reference sequence). The CDR3 spans 13 residues. The CDR3 loop is CATRITGGSEAFF. The CDR3 nucleotides are TGTGCCACCAGAATTACTGGAGGTTCTGAAGCTTTCTTT. Full variable domain (outside the CDR3, taken from reference TRBV15 and TRBJ1-1): DAMVIQNPRYQVTQFGKPVTLSCSQTLNHNVMYWYQQKSSQAPKLLFHYYDKDFNNEADTPDNFQSRRPNTSFCFLDIRSPGLGDTAMYLCATRITGGSEAFFGQGTRLTVV.

The chain uses TRBV13 and TRBJ2-1, with TRBD1 as a possible D gene (5 bases). V was cut by 0 bases and J by 4 bases, with 10 bases left in between. This CDR3 has 15 amino acids. CDR1 PRHDT and CDR2 FYEKMQ come from the germline V gene (reference sequence). DNA for the CDR3: TGTGCCAGCAGCTTAGGGGGGCCCGCTTACAATGAGCAGTTCTTC. Protein sequence: CASSLGGPAYNEQFF. Supplemented by reference TRBV13 and TRBJ2-1, the full variable domain reads AAGVIQSPRHLIKEKRETATLKCYPIPRHDTVYWYQQGPGQDPQFLISFYEKMQSDKGSIPDRFSAQQFSDYHSELNMSSLELGDSALYFCASSLGGPAYNEQFFGPGTRLTVL.

This clone was recorded once. At one boundary the junction diverges from the germline segment, which might be a read error. The J gene is TRBJ2-7, the V gene TRBV28; TRBD1 matches 9 bases. This CDR3 contains 12 residues. CDR1 is MDHEN, CDR2 SYDVKM, per germline. The CDR3 sequence: CASSRPTGGPEF. In DNA form, the CDR3 reads TGTGCCAGCAGTCGTCCCACAGGGGGCCCAGAATTC.

The V and J genes are TRBV5-1 and TRBJ1-1; D is possibly TRBD1 (5 bases). This CDR3 is built from 14 residues. V lost 1 base and J 1 base, leaving 8 bases between the germline ends. CDR1 and CDR2 from the germline V gene are SGHRS and YFSETQ. In nucleotides, the CDR3 is TGCGCCAGCAGCTTGAGGGGCCAGAACACTGAAGCTTTCTTT. Protein sequence: CASSLRGQNTEAFF.

V usage is TRBV10-3 and J usage is TRBJ1-2, with 8 positions matching TRBD1. CDR3 length: 16 amino acids. Germline CDR1 reads ENHRY; CDR2 reads SYGVKD. Trimming removed 2 bases from V and 4 bases from J; junction bases left unmatched: 9. For the CDR3, the DNA is TGTGCCATCAGTGAGGACCTTAGGACAGGGTCCTATGGCTACACCTTC. Encoded protein: CAISEDLRTGSYGYTF.

This clone came up once. The chain employs TRBV28 and TRBJ2-3, with a possible D match to TRBD2 (6 bases). Germline V CDR1 and CDR2: MDHEN, SYDVKM. The CDR3 loop spans 15 amino acids. V was cut by 6 bases and J by 1 base, with 14 bases left in between. DNA of the CDR3: TGTGCCAGCAGCCTAGGGGCTAGCGGCACAGATACGCAGTATTTT. This sequence encodes CASSLGASGTDTQYF.

The gene calls are TRBV29-1 and TRBJ1-5; 11 nucleotides match TRBD1. Trimming removed 8 bases from V and 1 base from J; junction bases left unmatched: 10. The germline V gene has CDR1 SQVTM and CDR2 ANQGSEA. This CDR3 region has 16 residues. CDR3 sequence: CSLGCRDRGSNQPQHF. The CDR3 nucleotides read TGCAGCCTTGGTTGCCGGGACAGGGGGAGCAATCAGCCCCAGCATTTT.